Listed below are T cell receptor beta chains from one sample, sequenced in a study of T cell responses to AZD1222 COVID-19 vaccine. The assay was immunoSEQ multiplex PCR, and TCRdb's table has in-frame clones only and misses some. The top ten clones hold just over 8% of a sample with around 91,000 clones, about 89% of them seen once. Sample: peripheral blood, taken 28 days after the second AZD1222 dose. Source of these receptors: an adult who received the AZD1222 COVID-19 vaccine. Both conserved end residues are part of each CDR3. The order of the fields is J gene, V gene, D gene, clone size, CDR3 protein, CDR3 DNA. The D gene is left open where the match is weak. A clone size is listed for some rows: how often the clone was seen (once, few, many), or a class if it is expanded.

>TRBJ1-5|TRBV21-1|-|-
CASSMGQGGNQPQHF
TGTGCCAGCAGCATGGGTCAAGGCGGCAATCAGCCCCAGCATTTT
>TRBJ1-1|TRBV6-2/TRBV6-3|-|few
CASSYEENTEAFF
TGTGCCAGCAGTTACGAGGAGAACACTGAAGCTTTCTTT
>TRBJ1-5|TRBV10-3|-|-
CAISESRGGRQPQHF
TGTGCCATCAGTGAGTCGAGGGGGGGGAGGCAGCCCCAGCATTTT
>TRBJ1-6|TRBV6-5|TRBD1|-
CASRPRTGVNSPLHF
TGTGCCAGCAGGCCTCGTACAGGGGTGAATTCACCCCTCCACTTT
>TRBJ2-2|TRBV21-1|-|-
CASSKGLQLNTGELFF
TGTGCCAGCAGCAAAGGATTGCAGTTGAACACCGGGGAGCTGTTTTTT
>TRBJ2-2|TRBV7-2|TRBD2|-
CASSLRAGGGTGELFF
TGTGCCAGCAGCTTAAGAGCGGGAGGGGGCACCGGGGAGCTGTTTTTT
>TRBJ1-3|TRBV10-3|-|-
CAIRDSSGNTIYF
TGTGCCATCAGAGACAGTTCTGGAAACACCATATATTTT
>TRBJ1-2|TRBV15|-|-
CATSRVSGSGYTF
TGTGCCACCAGCAGAGTTTCAGGCTCTGGCTACACCTTC
>TRBJ2-3|TRBV4-1|TRBD2|once
CASSLTAGGLDTQYF
TGCGCCAGCAGTCTCACGGCGGGAGGGTTAGATACGCAGTATTTT
>TRBJ2-3|TRBV7-2|TRBD2|-
CASSLKFDLAGGPGDTQYF
TGTGCCAGCAGCTTAAAGTTTGACTTAGCGGGAGGCCCCGGAGATACGCAGTATTTT
>TRBJ2-7|TRBV11-2|TRBD2|-
CASSLRGLAGSPTGEQYF
TGTGCCAGCAGCTTGAGGGGACTAGCGGGATCCCCGACGGGAGAGCAGTACTTC
>TRBJ2-5|TRBV7-8|-|-
CASSLGLTAPQETQYF
TGTGCCAGCAGCTTAGGCCTGACAGCACCCCAAGAGACCCAGTACTTC
>TRBJ1-3|TRBV7-2|-|-
CASSSSSSSGNTIYF
TGTGCCAGCAGCTCCAGCAGTAGCTCTGGAAACACCATATATTTT
>TRBJ1-2|TRBV28|-|-
CASRTGTLYGYTF
TGTGCCAGCAGAACCGGGACTTTATATGGCTACACCTTC
>TRBJ1-5|TRBV20-1|-|-
CSASRSNQPQHF
TGCAGTGCGAGTCGGAGCAATCAGCCCCAGCATTTT
>TRBJ2-2|TRBV27|-|-
CASSYAGELFF
TGTGCCAGCAGTTACGCCGGGGAGCTGTTTTTT
>TRBJ1-5|TRBV28|-|-
CASRRQIQPQHF
TGTGCCAGCAGAAGACAGATTCAGCCCCAGCATTTT
>TRBJ2-2|TRBV27|TRBD2|-
CASTQLAGSVGELFF
TGTGCCAGCACCCAACTAGCGGGATCTGTCGGGGAGCTGTTTTTT
>TRBJ2-7|TRBV5-1|TRBD1|-
CASSWDRGPYEQYF
TGCGCCAGCAGCTGGGACAGGGGGCCCTACGAGCAGTACTTC
>TRBJ2-4|TRBV11-2|TRBD2|-
CASSLLTPGTSGRGNIQYF
TGTGCCAGCAGCCTCCTCACACCCGGGACTAGCGGTCGGGGCAACATTCAGTACTTC
>TRBJ1-4|TRBV5-1|-|-
CASREGSTTNEKLFF
TGCGCCAGCCGGGAGGGGAGTACAACTAATGAAAAACTGTTTTTT
>TRBJ2-1|TRBV7-9|TRBD2|-
CASSLSGSRSYNEQFF
TGTGCCAGCAGCTTAAGCGGGAGTCGCTCCTACAATGAGCAGTTCTTC
>TRBJ1-2|TRBV28|-|once
CASSFPRRLANYGYTF
TGTGCCAGCAGTTTCCCCCGGAGACTAGCTAACTATGGCTACACCTTC
>TRBJ1-1|TRBV27|-|-
CASSLGGLNTEAFF
TGTGCCAGCAGTTTAGGGGGGCTAAACACTGAAGCTTTCTTT
>TRBJ2-7|TRBV28|-|-
CASSSRWALFSYEQYF
TGTGCCAGCAGTTCTCGATGGGCGCTTTTCTCCTACGAGCAGTACTTC
>TRBJ1-5|TRBV4-3|-|-
CASRSPTDSNQPQHF
TGCGCCTCTAGGAGCCCGACGGATAGCAATCAGCCCCAGCATTTT